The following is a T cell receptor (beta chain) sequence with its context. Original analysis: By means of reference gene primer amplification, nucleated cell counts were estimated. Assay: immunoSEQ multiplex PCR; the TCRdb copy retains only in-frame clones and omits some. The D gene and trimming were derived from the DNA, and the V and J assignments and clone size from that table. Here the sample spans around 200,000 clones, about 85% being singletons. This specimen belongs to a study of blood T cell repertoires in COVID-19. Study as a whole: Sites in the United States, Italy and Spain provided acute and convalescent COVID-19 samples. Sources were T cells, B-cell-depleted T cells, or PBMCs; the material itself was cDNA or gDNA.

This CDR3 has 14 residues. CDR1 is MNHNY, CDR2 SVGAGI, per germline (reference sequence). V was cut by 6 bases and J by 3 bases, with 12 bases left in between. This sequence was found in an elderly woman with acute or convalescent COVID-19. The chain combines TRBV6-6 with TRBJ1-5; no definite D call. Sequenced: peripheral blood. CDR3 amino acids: CASSPGGANQPQHF. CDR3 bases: TGTGCCAGCAGCCCCGGCGGAGCCAATCAGCCCCAGCATTTT.